These 5 T cell receptor beta chains originate from one sample sequenced in a study of T cell responses to AZD1222 COVID-19 vaccine. The data were produced by immunoSEQ multiplex PCR, yet TCRdb's version contains in-frame clones alone and is incomplete. The data show roughly 76,000 clones, roughly 88% seen once. The starting material was peripheral blood, obtained on day 0 of AZD1222 vaccination. These receptors all come from an adult in good health.

The gene calls are TRBV7-9 and TRBJ1-2; weak D call: TRBD1 (6 bases). Germline loops: CDR1 SEHNR, CDR2 FQNEAQ (reference sequence). Trimming removed 7 bases at V and 5 bases at J, with 17 bases between. The CDR3 is made up of 14 amino acids. CDR3 protein: CASTKGGSGYGYTF. The CDR3 DNA reads TGTGCCAGCACCAAGGGGGGATCGGGGTATGGCTACACCTTC. Full variable domain (remainder filled in from reference TRBV7-9 and TRBJ1-2): DTGVSQNPRHKITKRGQNVTFRCDPISEHNRLYWYRQTLGQGPEFLTYFQNEAQLEKSRLLSDRFSAERPKGSFSTLEIQRTEQGDSAMYLCASTKGGSGYGYTFGSGTRLTVV.

The V and J genes are TRBV3-1 (or the pseudogene TRBV3-2) and TRBJ2-7; D is unresolved. CDR1 is LGHDT and CDR2 is YNNKEL in the germline V gene (reference sequence). The length of the CDR3 is 13 residues. Trimming left V 0 bases short and J 4 bases short, with 7 bases between. CDR3 in DNA: TGTGCCAGCAGCCAAGATCTCAGATACGAGCAGTACTTC. Translating it yields CASSQDLRYEQYF.

The chain has TRBV7-2 and TRBJ2-7; weak D call: TRBD2 (5 bases). There are 13 residues in the CDR3. V was shortened by 5 bases and J by 4 bases, with 12 bases between the two germline ends. Germline V gene sequence: CDR1 SGHTA, CDR2 FQGNSA. Here the CDR3 DNA reads TGTGCCAGCAGCCAAAAACAGCGGTACGAGCAGTACTTC. Encoded protein: CASSQKQRYEQYF.

The chain uses TRBV4-3 and TRBJ2-1, with TRBD1 identical over 8 bases. There are 15 residues in the CDR3. CDR1 LGHNA and CDR2 YSLEER come from the germline V gene. The V and J ends lost 0 bases and 7 bases, in that order; junction bases with no gene match: 5. This CDR3 reads CASSQDWTGLNEQFF. Written as DNA, the CDR3 is TGCGCCAGCAGCCAAGATTGGACAGGGTTGAATGAGCAGTTCTTC.

The chain recombines TRBV27 with TRBJ2-2; 11 bases match TRBD1. From germline, CDR1 is MNHEY and CDR2 SMNVEV (reference sequence). There are 16 residues in the CDR3. J gave up 4 bases and V 2 bases, and 3 bases lay outside the gene matches. Here the CDR3 DNA reads TGTGCCAGCAGTTTAGGGGACAGGGGGGTCACCGGGGAGCTGTTTTTT. Residues: CASSLGDRGVTGELFF.